What follows are 17 T cell receptor beta chains derived from one specimen sequenced in a study of cytomegalovirus exposure and HLA in healthy donors. PCR amplification relied on 60 Vbeta primers (plus 13 Jbeta primers). Using immunoSEQ multiplex PCR, the repertoire was profiled, and TCRdb retains in-frame clones only, with some absent. This sample has 250,000 or so clones, with approximately 81% found just once. Sequences were obtained from PBMCs. Source of these receptors: a woman in her sixties in good health and CMV-seropositive.

The chain couples TRBV28 to TRBJ1-5; a possible D gene is TRBD1 (5 bases). CDR3 length: 14 residues. V gave up 6 bases and J gave up 2 bases, with 11 bases separating them. Germline CDR1 is MDHEN and CDR2 is SYDVKM. CDR3 in DNA: TGTGCCAGCAGCACAGACAGAGGCAATCAGCCCCAGCATTTT. Its protein product is CASSTDRGNQPQHF.

This chain connects TRBV2 to TRBJ2-7; no clear D gene. The CDR3 spans 12 residues. The germline V gene encodes CDR1 SNHLY and CDR2 FYNNEI. The V gene lost 8 bases and the J gene lost 3 bases, with 11 bases spanning the gap. The CDR3 bases are TGTGCCAGCCAGGCAGGTAGCTACGAGCAGTACTTC. Translating it yields CASQAGSYEQYF.

The rearrangement uses TRBV2 and TRBJ2-1; TRBD1 is a possible D gene (6 bases). Trimming took off 3 bases at V and 7 bases at J, with 13 bases between the two ends. Per germline, CDR1 SNHLY and CDR2 FYNNEI. The CDR3 is made up of 14 amino acids. The CDR3 loop reads CASSDQGTVNEQFF. CDR3 DNA: TGTGCCAGCAGTGACCAGGGGACGGTTAATGAGCAGTTCTTC.

The J gene is TRBJ1-1, the V gene TRBV5-5; 7 nucleotides match TRBD1. The CDR3 has 14 amino acids. The germline V gene encodes CDR1 SGHKS and CDR2 YYEKEE (reference sequence). V shed 4 bases and J 12 bases; nucleotides not matched to a gene: 15. Here the CDR3 DNA reads TGTGCCAGCAGCAAGGAACAGGGGATGAGGGTAACTTTCTTT. Its translation is CASSKEQGMRVTFF. The variable domain in full, completed from reference TRBV5-5 and TRBJ1-1, reads DAGVTQSPTHLIKTRGQQVTLRCSPISGHKSVSWYQQVLGQGPQFIFQYYEKEERGRGNFPDRFSARQFPNYSSELNVNALLLGDSALYLCASSKEQGMRVTFFGQGTRLTVV.

The chain uses TRBV5-4 and TRBJ2-7; D might be TRBD2 (5 bases). Trimming removed 0 bases from V and 0 bases from J, with 13 bases in between. The CDR3 has 16 residues. Germline CDR1 SGHNT, CDR2 YYREEE (reference sequence). The CDR3 is CASSLAADGLSYEQYF. In nucleotides, the CDR3 is TGTGCCAGCAGCTTGGCCGCGGACGGACTCTCCTACGAGCAGTACTTC. The full variable domain, in which reference TRBV5-4 and TRBJ2-7 provide the parts outside the CDR3, is ETGVTQSPTHLIKTRGQQVTLRCSSQSGHNTVSWYQQALGQGPQFIFQYYREEENGRGNFPPRFSGLQFPNYSSELNVNALELDDSALYLCASSLAADGLSYEQYFGPGTRLTVT.

The chain carries TRBV6-6 and TRBJ2-1; TRBD1 matches at 9 bases. The CDR3 runs 15 residues. Germline CDR1 reads MNHNY; CDR2 reads SVGAGI (reference sequence). With 5 bases clipped from V and 8 bases from J, the junction kept 10 bases outside the gene matches. DNA for the CDR3: TGTGCCAGCAGTGAGCCGGGACAGGGTCAAGATGAGCAGTTCTTC. It translates to CASSEPGQGQDEQFF.

The chain is built from TRBV12-5 and TRBJ2-1, with 7 bases matching TRBD2. The CDR3 has 13 amino acids. The junction had 4 bases not matched to a gene; V was cut back by 5 bases and J by 6 bases. Per the germline V gene, CDR1 is LGHNT and CDR2 is FRNRAP. The CDR3 region is CASGPRGGNEQFF. The DNA for the CDR3 is TGTGCTAGTGGTCCACGCGGGGGCAATGAGCAGTTCTTC.

V and J are TRBV6-6 and TRBJ2-3, with D possibly TRBD2 on 6 matching bases. In germline, CDR1 is MNHNY, CDR2 SVGAGI (reference sequence). CDR3 length: 16 residues. Trimming stripped 2 bases from V and 2 bases from J, with 14 bases between. CDR3 DNA: TGTGCCAGCAGTTACAAGCAGGGACTGAACACAGATACGCAGTATTTT. Encoded protein: CASSYKQGLNTDTQYF.

V gene TRBV18 combines with J gene TRBJ2-7; possibly TRBD2 for D (6 bases). The CDR3 sequence is 12 residues long. Trimming left V 5 bases short and J 1 base short, with 6 bases between. Germline V gives CDR1 KGHSH, CDR2 LQKENI. The DNA of the CDR3 is TGTGCCAGCTCAGGGGGGTCCTACGAGCAGTACTTC. The encoded protein is CASSGGSYEQYF.

As concerns this clone: At one end the junction does not follow the germline gene, possibly because of a read error. The V gene is TRBV7-9, the J gene TRBJ1-1; 7 positions agree with TRBD1. Germline V lookup: CDR1 SEHNR, CDR2 FQNEAQ (reference sequence). The CDR3 covers 14 residues. The CDR3 region is CSSSLQGTNTEAFF. The CDR3 coding sequence is TGTTCCAGCAGCCTACAGGGGACGAACACTGAAGCTTTCTTT.

The CDR3 sequence: CASSQDLSMSSYNEQFF. The DNA for the CDR3 is TGCGCCAGCAGCCAAGATCTGAGTATGAGCTCCTACAATGAGCAGTTCTTC. The genes are TRBV4-1 and TRBJ2-1; D is unclear. The CDR3 length is 17 residues. CDR1 and CDR2 (germline): MGHRA, YSYEKL. V lost 0 bases and J 0 bases, leaving 12 bases between the germline ends.

The chain joins TRBV4-1 to TRBJ1-3; D possibly corresponds to TRBD1 (6 bases). Trimming pared 1 base from V and 8 bases from J, leaving 15 bases between. CDR1 is MGHRA and CDR2 is YSYEKL in the germline V gene. This CDR3 spans 15 amino acids. The CDR3 loop reads CASSQADSRGDTIYF. CDR3 sequence (DNA): TGCGCCAGCAGCCAAGCGGACAGTCGTGGGGACACCATATATTTT.

The chain links TRBV28 to TRBJ1-1; the D is unclear. Germline V CDR1 and CDR2: MDHEN, SYDVKM. Trimming cost V 4 bases and J 10 bases, with 16 bases left between them. The CDR3 covers 13 residues. CDR3 amino acids: CASSSDMGLRAFF. The CDR3 DNA is TGTGCCAGCAGTTCCGATATGGGCTTGCGAGCTTTCTTT.

The chain links TRBV7-9 to TRBJ2-5; no firm D call. V was shortened by 0 bases and J by 9 bases, with 8 bases between the two germline ends. Germline V CDR1 and CDR2: SEHNR, FQNEAQ (reference sequence). This CDR3 is 12 amino acids long. CDR3 amino acids: CASSLAAFAQYF. CDR3 bases: TGTGCCAGCAGCTTAGCAGCCTTCGCCCAGTACTTC.

The V and J genes are TRBV19 and TRBJ2-1; D is possibly TRBD1 (6 bases). This CDR3 has 14 residues. V dropped 4 bases and J dropped 10 bases, with 17 bases sitting between them. Germline CDR1 LNHDA, CDR2 SQIVND (reference sequence). Here the CDR3 reads CASSRQGPGLEQFF. CDR3 sequence (DNA): TGTGCCAGTAGTAGGCAGGGGCCTGGGTTGGAGCAGTTCTTC.

The chain combines TRBV7-2 with TRBJ1-3; the D is unclear. Trimming took 0 bases from V and 7 from J, leaving 10 bases between them. This CDR3 has 14 amino acids. CDR1 and CDR2 from the germline V gene are SGHTA and FQGNSA. CDR3 amino acids: CASSLAGRSNTIYF. The CDR3 DNA is TGTGCCAGCAGCTTAGCAGGGAGGAGCAACACCATATATTTT.

The V gene is TRBV5-4, the J gene TRBJ1-1; tentatively, D is TRBD1 (5 bases). This CDR3 has 12 amino acids. Germline V gene sequence: CDR1 SGHNT, CDR2 YYREEE (reference sequence). V shed 5 bases and J shed 5 bases, with 10 bases lying between them. Here the CDR3 DNA reads TGTGCCAGCAGGGTGGGGGGAACTGAAGCTTTCTTT. It specifies CASRVGGTEAFF.